A selection of T cell receptor beta chains follows, all from one sample in a study of blood T cell repertoires in COVID-19. The assay was immunoSEQ multiplex PCR, and TCRdb's table has in-frame clones only and misses some. The data show tens of thousands of clones, about 83% seen once. Source material: peripheral blood. All receptors come from a human donor in a cohort sampled during active COVID-19. Each CDR3 is given with its conserved first and last residue. D genes are given only for firm matches. Clone size is given for some rows only: seen once, a few or many times, or a class if the clone is expanded.

abundance,d_gene,j_gene,v_gene,CDR3nt,CDR3aa
NA,TRBD1,TRBJ1-2,TRBV28,TGTGCCAGCAGTTTACTGTACAGGGGCGAGGGCTACACCTTC,CASSLLYRGEGYTF
NA,TRBD1,TRBJ2-3,TRBV24-1,TGTGCCACCAGTGAATCGTACAGGGGGGATACGCAGTATTTT,CATSESYRGDTQYF
many,TRBD1,TRBJ1-2,TRBV29-1,TGCAGCGTTGATAGGGGGCACGGCTATGGCTACACCTTC,CSVDRGHGYGYTF
NA,TRBD1,TRBJ1-6,TRBV4-1,TGCGCCAGCAGCCAGACAGGGTACGATAATTCACCCCTCCACTTT,CASSQTGYDNSPLHF
NA,TRBD2,TRBJ2-4,TRBV5-1,TGCGCCAGCAGCTCGGGAGCGGGGGCCAAAAACATTCAGTACTTC,CASSSGAGAKNIQYF
NA,NA,TRBJ2-1,TRBV6-4,TGTGCCAGCAGTGACAGGGGCATCTCCGAGCAGTTCTTC,CASSDRGISEQFF
NA,TRBD2,TRBJ2-2,TRBV5-1,TGCGCCAGCAGCTTGGTCGGGAGGGCCGACACCGGGGAGCTGTTTTTT,CASSLVGRADTGELFF
NA,TRBD2,TRBJ2-5,TRBV28,TGTGCCAGCAGCGTAGCGGGGGTGGGTGAGACCCAGTACTTC,CASSVAGVGETQYF
NA,TRBD1,TRBJ2-1,TRBV2,TGTGCCAGCAGTAGGGACAGGGGGCACAATGAGCAGTTCTTC,CASSRDRGHNEQFF
few,NA,TRBJ2-5,TRBV3-1/TRBV3-2,TGTGCCAGCAGCCAATTCCTTGCGTCGGAGACCCAGTACTTC,CASSQFLASETQYF
NA,NA,TRBJ1-1,TRBV2,TGTGCCAGCAGTGAAGCGCGCGGATCCGAAGCTTTCTTT,CASSEARGSEAFF
NA,NA,TRBJ1-2,TRBV2,TGTGCCAGCAGCCCACGCGTGTCTGACAGCTATGGCTACACCTTC,CASSPRVSDSYGYTF
NA,TRBD1,TRBJ1-4,TRBV5-1,TGCGCCAGCAGCTTGATGCAGGGGGCCCCATCTAATGAAAAACTGTTTTTT,CASSLMQGAPSNEKLFF
NA,TRBD2,TRBJ2-3,TRBV5-1,TGCGCCAGCAGCCCCGGGACTAGCGGGGGGGAGGATACGCAGTATTTT,CASSPGTSGGEDTQYF
NA,TRBD2,TRBJ2-7,TRBV9,TGTGCCAGCAGCGTCAGACTAGCGGGATTTGACGAGCAGTACTTC,CASSVRLAGFDEQYF
NA,TRBD2,TRBJ2-5,TRBV11-2,TGTGCCAGCAGCTTAATCCAAGCGGGGTTATCGGAGACCCAGTACTTC,CASSLIQAGLSETQYF
once,NA,TRBJ1-2,TRBV5-6,TGTGCCAGCAGCTCGGCTTCCGCGGGGACCTATGGCTACACCTTC,CASSSASAGTYGYTF
NA,NA,TRBJ1-5,TRBV30,TGTGCCTGGAGTCAGGGAAGAGATCAGCCCCAGCATTTT,CAWSQGRDQPQHF
NA,NA,TRBJ1-2,TRBV20-1,TGCAGTGCTAGTCAAGGGGCTGGCTACACCTTC,CSASQGAGYTF
NA,NA,TRBJ1-3,TRBV3-1/TRBV3-2,TGTGCCAGCAGCCGGCAGGGTGCTGGAAACACCATATATTTT,CASSRQGAGNTIYF
NA,TRBD2,TRBJ2-1,TRBV2,TGTGCCAGCAGGCCGGGACTAGCGGGGGGCGTCAATGAGCAGTTCTTC,CASRPGLAGGVNEQFF
NA,NA,TRBJ1-6,TRBV6-5,TGTGCCAGCAAGACAGACAATAATTCACCCCTCCACTTT,CASKTDNNSPLHF